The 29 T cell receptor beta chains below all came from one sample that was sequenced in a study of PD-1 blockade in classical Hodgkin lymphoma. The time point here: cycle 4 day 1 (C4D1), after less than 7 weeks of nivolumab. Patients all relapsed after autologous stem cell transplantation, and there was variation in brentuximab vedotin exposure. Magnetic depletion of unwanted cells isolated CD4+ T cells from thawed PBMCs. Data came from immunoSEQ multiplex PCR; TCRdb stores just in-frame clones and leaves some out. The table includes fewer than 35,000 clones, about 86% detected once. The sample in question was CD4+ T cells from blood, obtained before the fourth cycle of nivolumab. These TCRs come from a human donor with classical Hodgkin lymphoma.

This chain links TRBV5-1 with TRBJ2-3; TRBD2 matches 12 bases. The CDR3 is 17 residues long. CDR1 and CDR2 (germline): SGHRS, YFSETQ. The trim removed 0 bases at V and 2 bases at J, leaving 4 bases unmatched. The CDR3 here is CASSLVLAGGPTDTQYF. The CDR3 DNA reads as TGCGCCAGCAGCTTGGTCCTAGCGGGGGGGCCCACAGATACGCAGTATTTT.

The CDR3 nucleotides read TGTGCCAGCAGCTCTACACGACTAGGCTTAGGCACAGATACGCAGTATTTT. As protein: CASSSTRLGLGTDTQYF. V is TRBV7-8 and J is TRBJ2-3, with D possibly being TRBD2 (6 bases). The germline gives CDR1 SGHVS, CDR2 FQNEAQ. CDR3 length equals 17 residues. Trimming took off 4 bases at V and 1 base at J, with 18 bases between the two ends.

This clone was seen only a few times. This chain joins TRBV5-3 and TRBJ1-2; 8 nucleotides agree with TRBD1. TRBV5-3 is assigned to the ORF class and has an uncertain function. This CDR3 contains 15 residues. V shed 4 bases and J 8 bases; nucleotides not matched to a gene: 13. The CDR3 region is CARSPEGDRGLGYTF. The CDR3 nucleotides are TGTGCCAGAAGCCCGGAAGGTGACAGGGGATTGGGCTACACCTTC.

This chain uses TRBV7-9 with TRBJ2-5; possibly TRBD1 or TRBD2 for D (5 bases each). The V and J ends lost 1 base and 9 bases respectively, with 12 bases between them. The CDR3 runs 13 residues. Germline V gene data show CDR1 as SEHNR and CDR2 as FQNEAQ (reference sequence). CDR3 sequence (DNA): TGTGCCAGCAGCTTAGGGGACGTTTGGGCCCAGTACTTC. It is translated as CASSLGDVWAQYF.

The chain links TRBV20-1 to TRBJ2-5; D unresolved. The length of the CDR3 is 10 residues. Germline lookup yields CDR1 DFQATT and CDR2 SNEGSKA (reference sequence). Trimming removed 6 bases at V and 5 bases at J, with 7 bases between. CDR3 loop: CSAPRETQYF. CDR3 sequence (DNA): TGCAGTGCCCCTAGGGAGACCCAGTACTTC.

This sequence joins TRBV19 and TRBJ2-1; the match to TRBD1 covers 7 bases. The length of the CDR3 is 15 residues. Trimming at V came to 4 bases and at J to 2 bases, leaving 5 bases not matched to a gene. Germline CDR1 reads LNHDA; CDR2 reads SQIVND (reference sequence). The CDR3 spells CASSTDRDTYNEQFF. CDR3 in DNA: TGTGCCAGTAGTACTGACAGGGATACCTACAATGAGCAGTTCTTC.

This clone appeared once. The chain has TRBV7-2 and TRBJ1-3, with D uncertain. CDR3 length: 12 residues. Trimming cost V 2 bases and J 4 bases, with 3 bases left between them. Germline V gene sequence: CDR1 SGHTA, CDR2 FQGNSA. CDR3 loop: CASSLSGNTIYF. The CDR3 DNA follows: TGTGCCAGCAGCTTATCCGGAAACACCATATATTTT. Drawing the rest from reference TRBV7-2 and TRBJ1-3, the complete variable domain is GAGVSQSPSNKVTEKGKDVELRCDPISGHTALYWYRQSLGQGLEFLIYFQGNSAPDKSGLPSDRFSAERTGGSVSTLTIQRTQQEDSAVYLCASSLSGNTIYFGEGSWLTVV.

CDR3 region: CASSTRAQGSPLHF. The DNA for the CDR3 is TGTGCCAGCAGCACCCGGGCCCAGGGCTCACCCCTCCACTTT. J is TRBJ1-6 and V is TRBV9, with a weak D call TRBD1 (5 bases). The CDR3 has 14 residues. From germline, CDR1 is SGDLS and CDR2 YYNGEE. Trimming pared 4 bases from V and 10 bases from J, leaving 15 bases between.

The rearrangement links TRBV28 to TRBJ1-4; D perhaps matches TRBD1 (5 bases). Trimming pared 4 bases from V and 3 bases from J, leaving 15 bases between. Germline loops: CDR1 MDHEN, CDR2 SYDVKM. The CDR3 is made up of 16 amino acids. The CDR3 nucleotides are TGTGCCAGCAGTTCCCCTCGGGGGGGGGCTAATGAAAAACTGTTTTTT. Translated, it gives CASSSPRGGANEKLFF.

CDR3 DNA: TGTGCCAGCAGCTTTGGGAGCGGGGGGGCCGGCGAGCAGTACTTC. It translates to CASSFGSGGAGEQYF. The V call is TRBV7-2, the J call TRBJ2-7; TRBD2 aligns across 10 bases. The CDR3 totals 15 residues. J lost 6 bases, V lost 3 bases, and 8 bases had no gene match. Germline CDR1 SGHTA, CDR2 FQGNSA. Using reference TRBV7-2 and TRBJ2-7 for the parts outside the CDR3, the full variable domain is GAGVSQSPSNKVTEKGKDVELRCDPISGHTALYWYRQSLGQGLEFLIYFQGNSAPDKSGLPSDRFSAERTGGSVSTLTIQRTQQEDSAVYLCASSFGSGGAGEQYFGPGTRLTVT.

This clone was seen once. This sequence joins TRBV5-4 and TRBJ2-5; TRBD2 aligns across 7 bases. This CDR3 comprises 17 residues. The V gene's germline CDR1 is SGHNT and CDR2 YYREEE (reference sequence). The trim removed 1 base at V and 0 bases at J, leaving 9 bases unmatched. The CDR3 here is CASSLTGSGEYQETQYF. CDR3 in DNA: TGTGCCAGCAGCTTGACCGGCAGCGGGGAATACCAAGAGACCCAGTACTTC.

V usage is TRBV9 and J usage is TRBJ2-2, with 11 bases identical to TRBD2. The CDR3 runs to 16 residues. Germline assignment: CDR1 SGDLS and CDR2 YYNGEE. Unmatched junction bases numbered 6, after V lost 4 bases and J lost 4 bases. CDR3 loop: CASSLLAGGGTGELFF. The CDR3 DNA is TGTGCCAGCAGCCTTCTAGCGGGAGGAGGCACCGGGGAGCTGTTTTTT.

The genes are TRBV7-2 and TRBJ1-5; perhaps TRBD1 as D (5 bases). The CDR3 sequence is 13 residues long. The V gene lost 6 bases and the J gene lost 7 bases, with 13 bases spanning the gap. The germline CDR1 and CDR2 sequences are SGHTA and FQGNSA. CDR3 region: CASSGTGQQPQHF. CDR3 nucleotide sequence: TGTGCCAGCAGTGGGACGGGGCAACAGCCCCAGCATTTT.

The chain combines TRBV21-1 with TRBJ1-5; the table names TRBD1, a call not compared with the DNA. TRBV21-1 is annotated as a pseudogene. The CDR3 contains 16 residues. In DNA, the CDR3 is TGTGCCAGCAGCCCGGCCAGACACCGGCACAATCAGCCCCAGCATTTT. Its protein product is CASSPARHRHNQPQHF.

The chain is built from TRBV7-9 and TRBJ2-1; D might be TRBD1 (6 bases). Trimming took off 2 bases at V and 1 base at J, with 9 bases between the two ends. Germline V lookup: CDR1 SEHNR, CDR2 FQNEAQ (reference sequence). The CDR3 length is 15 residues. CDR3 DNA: TGTGCCAGCAGCTTAAGAGGACAGTCCTACAATGAGCAGTTCTTC. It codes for CASSLRGQSYNEQFF.

The CDR3 spells CASSQDLRSSGNTIYF. In DNA form, the CDR3 reads TGTGCCAGCAGCCAAGATCTGAGGTCCTCTGGAAACACCATATATTTT. This chain uses TRBV4-2 with TRBJ1-3; D gene ambiguous. The germline V gene has CDR1 LGHNA and CDR2 YNFKEQ. The CDR3 extends over 16 amino acids. The ends were cut back, 0 bases at V and 0 bases at J, with 9 bases in the middle.

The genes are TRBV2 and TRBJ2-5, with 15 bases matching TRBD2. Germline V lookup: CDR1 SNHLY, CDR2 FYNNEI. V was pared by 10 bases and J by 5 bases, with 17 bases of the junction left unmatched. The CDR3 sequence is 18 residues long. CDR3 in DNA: TGTGCCACCGGGACTAGCGGGGGGTGGGAAACGGGGATGGAGACCCAGTACTTC. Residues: CATGTSGGWETGMETQYF.

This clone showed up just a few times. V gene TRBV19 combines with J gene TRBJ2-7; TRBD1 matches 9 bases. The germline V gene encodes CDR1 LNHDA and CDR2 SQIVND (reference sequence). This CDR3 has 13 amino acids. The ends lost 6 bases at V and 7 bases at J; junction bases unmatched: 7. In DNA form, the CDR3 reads TGTGCCAGTAGCAAGACAGGGGGTTGGGAGCAGTACTTC. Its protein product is CASSKTGGWEQYF.

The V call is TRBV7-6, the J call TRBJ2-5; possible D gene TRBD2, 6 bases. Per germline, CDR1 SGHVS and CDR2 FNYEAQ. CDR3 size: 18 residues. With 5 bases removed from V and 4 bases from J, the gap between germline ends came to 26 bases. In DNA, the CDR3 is TGTGCCAGCAGCCCCAAGACTAGGGGCTTCATGGACCGAGAGACCCAGTACTTC. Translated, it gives CASSPKTRGFMDRETQYF. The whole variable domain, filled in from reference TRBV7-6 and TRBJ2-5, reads GAGVSQSPRYKVTKRGQDVALRCDPISGHVSLYWYRQALGQGPEFLTYFNYEAQQDKSGLPNDRFSAERPEGSISTLTIQRTEQRDSAMYRCASSPKTRGFMDRETQYFGPGTRLLVL.

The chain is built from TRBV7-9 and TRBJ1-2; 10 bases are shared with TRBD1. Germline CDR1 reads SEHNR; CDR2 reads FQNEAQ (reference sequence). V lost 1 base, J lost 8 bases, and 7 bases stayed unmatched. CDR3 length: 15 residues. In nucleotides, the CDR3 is TGTGCCAGCAGCTTAGGGGGGGACAGGGGATTCGGCTACACCTTC. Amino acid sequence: CASSLGGDRGFGYTF.

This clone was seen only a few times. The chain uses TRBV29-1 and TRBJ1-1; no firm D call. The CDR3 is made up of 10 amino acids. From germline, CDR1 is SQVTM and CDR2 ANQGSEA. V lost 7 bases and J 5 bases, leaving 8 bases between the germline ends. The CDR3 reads CSGQRTEAFF. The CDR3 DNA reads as TGCAGCGGCCAAAGGACTGAAGCTTTCTTT.

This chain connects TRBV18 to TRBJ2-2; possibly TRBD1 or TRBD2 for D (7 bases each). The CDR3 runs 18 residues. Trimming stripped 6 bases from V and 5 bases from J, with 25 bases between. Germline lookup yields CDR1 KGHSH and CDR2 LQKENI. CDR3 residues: CASSPTRQGGGGTGELFF. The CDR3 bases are TGTGCCAGCTCCCCCACTCGACAGGGTGGGGGAGGGACCGGGGAGCTGTTTTTT.

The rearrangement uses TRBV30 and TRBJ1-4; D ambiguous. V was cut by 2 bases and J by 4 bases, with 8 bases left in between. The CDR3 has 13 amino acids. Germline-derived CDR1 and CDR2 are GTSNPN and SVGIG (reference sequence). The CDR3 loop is CAWSRTLNEKLFF. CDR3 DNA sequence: TGTGCCTGGAGTCGGACCCTTAATGAAAAACTGTTTTTT.

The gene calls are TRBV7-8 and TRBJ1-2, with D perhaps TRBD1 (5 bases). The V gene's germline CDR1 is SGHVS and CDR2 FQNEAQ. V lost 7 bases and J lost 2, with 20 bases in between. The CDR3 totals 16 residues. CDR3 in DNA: TGTGCCAGCACCCCAGGGAGGGTTTTAGGCAACTATGGCTACACCTTC. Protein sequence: CASTPGRVLGNYGYTF.

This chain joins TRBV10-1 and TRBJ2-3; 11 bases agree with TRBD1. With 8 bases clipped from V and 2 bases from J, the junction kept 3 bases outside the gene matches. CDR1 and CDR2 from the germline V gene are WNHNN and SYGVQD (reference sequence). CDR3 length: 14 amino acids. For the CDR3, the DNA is TGCGCCAGCGGGGACAGGGGGTTCACAGATACGCAGTATTTT. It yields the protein CASGDRGFTDTQYF.

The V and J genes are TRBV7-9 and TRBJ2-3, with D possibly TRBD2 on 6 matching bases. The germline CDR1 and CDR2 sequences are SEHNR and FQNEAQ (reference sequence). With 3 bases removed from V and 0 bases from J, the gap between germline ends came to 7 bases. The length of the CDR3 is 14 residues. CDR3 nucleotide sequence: TGTGCCAGCAGCTTCCTAGCGAGCACAGATACGCAGTATTTT. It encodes CASSFLASTDTQYF.

CDR3 region: CASSLASGQGAHEQYF. The DNA of the CDR3 is TGTGCCAGCAGCTTAGCGTCAGGACAGGGGGCTCACGAGCAGTACTTC. This sequence joins TRBV7-2 and TRBJ2-7; 11 nucleotides agree with TRBD1. The CDR3 totals 16 residues. V lost 0 bases to trimming and J lost 5 bases; unmatched junction nucleotides: 6. Per germline, CDR1 SGHTA and CDR2 FQGNSA. Variable domain in full (rest from reference TRBV7-2 and TRBJ2-7): GAGVSQSPSNKVTEKGKDVELRCDPISGHTALYWYRQSLGQGLEFLIYFQGNSAPDKSGLPSDRFSAERTGGSVSTLTIQRTQQEDSAVYLCASSLASGQGAHEQYFGPGTRLTVT.

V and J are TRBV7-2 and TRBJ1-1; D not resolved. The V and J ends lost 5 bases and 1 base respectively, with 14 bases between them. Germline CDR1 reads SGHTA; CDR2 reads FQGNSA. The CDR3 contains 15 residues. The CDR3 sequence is CASSPPAGKNTEAFF. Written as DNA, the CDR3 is TGTGCCAGCAGCCCCCCGGCGGGTAAGAACACTGAAGCTTTCTTT.

As DNA, the CDR3 is TGTGCCAGCAGCCCTAGGGTCGCGGTGGTCTCTGGAAACACCATATATTTT. Amino acid sequence: CASSPRVAVVSGNTIYF. The chain couples TRBV7-7 to TRBJ1-3; no clear D. The CDR3 loop spans 17 amino acids. Germline values: CDR1 SSHAT, CDR2 FNYEAQ (reference sequence). V was cut by 5 bases and J by 0 bases, with 17 bases left in between.